This T cell receptor beta chain was identified during a study of glioma-infiltrating T cells after dendritic cell vaccination. PBMC were collected before vaccination, two weeks after the third vaccination, and at progression. Losses at the gene ends were 6 bases for V and 2 bases for J; bases not matched to a gene: 6. The germline V gene encodes CDR1 MNHEY and CDR2 SMNVEV (reference sequence). The CDR3 spans 16 residues. The data were produced by immunoSEQ multiplex PCR, yet TCRdb's version contains in-frame clones alone and is incomplete. The sample lists 60,000 to 70,000 clones, around four fifths occurring once.

J is TRBJ2-1 and V is TRBV27; 11 nucleotides match TRBD2. The source of this sequence is a human donor with glioblastoma. This material consisted of blood, taken before dendritic cell vaccination. The DNA of the CDR3 is TGTGCCAGCAGCCGTCGTAGCGGGGGGGCCTACAATGAGCAGTTCTTC. Its translation is CASSRRSGGAYNEQFF.